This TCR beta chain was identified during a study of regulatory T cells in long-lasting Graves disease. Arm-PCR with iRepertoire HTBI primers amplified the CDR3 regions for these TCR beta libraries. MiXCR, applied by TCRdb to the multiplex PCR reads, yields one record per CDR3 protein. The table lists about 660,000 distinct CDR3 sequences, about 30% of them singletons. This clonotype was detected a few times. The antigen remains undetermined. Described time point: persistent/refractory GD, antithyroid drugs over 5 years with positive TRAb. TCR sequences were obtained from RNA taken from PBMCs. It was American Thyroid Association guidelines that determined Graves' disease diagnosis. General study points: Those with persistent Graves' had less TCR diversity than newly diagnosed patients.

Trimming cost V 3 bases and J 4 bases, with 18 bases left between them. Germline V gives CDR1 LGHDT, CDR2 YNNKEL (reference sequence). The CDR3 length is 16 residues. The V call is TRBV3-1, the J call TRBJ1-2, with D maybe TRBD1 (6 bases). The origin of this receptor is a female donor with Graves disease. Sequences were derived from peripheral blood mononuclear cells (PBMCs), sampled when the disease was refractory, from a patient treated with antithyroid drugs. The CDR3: CASSQPGTPGAYGYTF. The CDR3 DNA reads TGTGCCAGCAGCCAGCCCGGGACCCCAGGGGCCTATGGCTACACCTTC.